This T cell receptor beta chain was captured by sequencing in a study of cytomegalovirus exposure and HLA in healthy donors (dated 2017 in TCRdb). Regarding the research as a whole: In an earlier analysis of some 610 of the donors, 276 Gb of sequence data and 100 million or so unique TCR beta sequences from some 170 million T cells were reported. An early release covering 550 to 700 HLA-typed donors comprised approximately 300 gigabases of sequencing data and approximately 80 million unique TCR sequences. Of the 300 to 500 genotyped donors, roughly 80% were placed in the genetic ancestry cluster associated with self-reported Caucasian donors. The aim of the study was to test whether cataloging public T cell receptors could identify signatures of past pathogen exposure. The study used immunosequencing to profile the T cell repertoires of 670 or so subjects and linked those repertoires to cytomegalovirus serostatus. A separate validation cohort of 90 to 150 different subjects was used in addition to the roughly 640-subject first cohort. To predict cytomegalovirus infection status, the study brought together high-throughput TCR immunosequencing, statistical association of individual TCRs with disease status, and machine learning. A later analysis re-examined previously published TCR beta repertoires from 610 or so donors and added high-resolution HLA genotyping to investigate patterns of TCR occurrence. Rather than drawing on any new phenotypic data, the later analysis identified candidate immune exposures from TCR beta sequences and the way those sequences occurred across donors. An earlier analysis of around 540 of the donors applied high-throughput TCR beta sequencing to assess whether each TCR beta V gene segment acted as functional or pseudogenic. Donor age, sex, ethnicity and CMV serostatus were compiled together with the repertoire data. A later genetic analysis used genome-wide SNP genotypes for about 65% of the roughly 700 donors, treating that subset as a discovery cohort. Every discovery cohort repertoire had been produced on one sequencing platform. Both class I and class II loci were covered by HLA typing, at four-digit resolution. The number of typed donors differed by locus: 629-630 for A, B, C, DRB1 and DQB1; 522 for DQA1; some 610 for DPA1; and approximately 450 for DPB1. Four or five DR-DQ haplotypes were handled as single units for association and clustering, since linkage in the cohort was strong. Among 350 to 400 genotyped donors of the cohort, an average of around 240,000 unique TCR beta nucleotide sequences were sequenced per donor, roughly a sixth of them non-productive. Beyond this particular receptor, the publication reports: A later analysis found that HLA-associated TCR beta chains were more clonally expanded and had lower generation probabilities than equally common non-associated chains. A further reported finding was that TCR beta sequences accurately predicted the HLA-A and HLA-B alleles for most subjects in the first cohort. Roughly uniform sequencing depth across donors was assumed in presence/absence analyses, although this assumption may not hold. While some public TCRs were present in many individuals, most TCR sequences turned up only very rarely across donors. A cluster of highly shared sequence variants was judged likely to represent a technical artifact of the sequencing pipeline. An earlier analysis of approximately 570 of the donors showed that most TCR beta V segments appeared in productive rearrangements either about 87% or about 30% of the time, which broadly matched IMGT annotations. Linkage disequilibrium might explain the correlated functional status among segregating V segments, but an unknown experimental factor could not be ruled out. A later analysis found that most CMV-associated TCR beta chains appeared HLA-restricted, with HLA associations seemingly driven largely by CMV exposure. A later analysis reported that several top co-occurrence clusters appeared linked to parvovirus B19, influenza, CMV and Epstein-Barr virus. In a later genetic analysis, a missense DCLRE1C variant was associated with V-gene and J-gene trimming of TCR beta chains, and the association was replicated in an independent cohort. In a later analysis, TCR association rates were found to vary across HLA loci, with the most associated TCRs seen for DRB1 alleles and the fewest for HLA-C alleles. Immune exposure information for the cohort was limited to CMV serostatus. The 87-base-pair reads could not distinguish some IMGT-functional V segments, including TRBV6-2 and TRBV6-3, so those segments were excluded. Because some donors lacked HLA typing at each locus, the association tests relied only on the typed subset. A later analysis associated around 16,000 TCR beta sequences with specific HLA alleles at a false discovery rate of 0.05. According to a later genetic analysis, donors in an Asian-associated ancestry cluster had fewer N-insertions in productive TCRs than the roughly 700-donor mean. When HLA alleles, especially DR and DQ, strongly co-occurred, TCR associations were difficult to assign to individual alleles. The cohort was sequenced for TCR beta chains only, and without alpha or paired-chain data the features that could be detected were limited. The classifier was reported to diagnose cytomegalovirus status with high specificity and sensitivity in both the original and validation cohorts. The study listed 164 TCR beta chains as associated with cytomegalovirus. Because counts were too low, fewer than 20 rarely observed V segments, including chromosome 9 orphons, were excluded from the earlier analysis of around 590 of the donors. In vitro tests confirmed that three of the cytomegalovirus-associated TCR beta chains recognize cytomegalovirus antigens. The authors suggested that the approach could potentially be extended to other disease states and immunological phenotypes.

This clone was counted a single time. Its binding antigen is unknown. No much larger clonotype is one base removed from it; base qualities were not supplied. The cohort consisted of some 670 healthy bone marrow donors. At the time of sampling, every cohort member was nominally healthy, though immune exposures that went unrecorded were likely present. The donor tested CMV seronegative and was one of the 352 seronegative cohort members. A peripheral blood sample was collected from each donor, and TCR beta sequencing was performed on peripheral blood mononuclear cells. The Qiagen DNeasy Blood Extraction Kit was used to extract genomic DNA from the blood cell samples. The method behind the library was the immunoSEQ multiplex PCR assay. For the multiplex PCR, a mixture combining 60 forward primers for TCR Vbeta segments and 13 reverse primers for TCR Jbeta segments was used. The CDR3 region of rearranged TCR beta genes was amplified from genomic DNA by a multiplex PCR assay. The amplified TCR beta libraries were sequenced on the Illumina HiSeq System as 87-base-pair reads. Concerning the study's data processing: Across the roughly 640 repertoires, a later analysis counted tens of millions of unique TCR beta chains, some 11 million of which were shared by at least two donors. Raw reads were error-corrected and collapsed into unique sequences with a nearest-neighbor algorithm that merged closely related sequences to remove PCR and sequencing errors. To assign V, D and J gene segments, CDR3 sequences were aligned to IMGT reference sequences. For a sequence to be retained, at least a six-nucleotide match to both a V gene segment and a J gene segment was required. A rearrangement counted as productive if the CDR3 had no stop codons and remained in frame with V and J, and every other rearrangement counted as non-productive. Following IMGT convention, CDR3 was defined as the stretch from the second conserved V-encoded cysteine up to the conserved J-encoded phenylalanine. In an earlier analysis of around 640 of the donors, sequences lacking an unambiguous match to a single V gene segment were excluded. An earlier analysis of fewer than 650 of the donors classified V segments as functional when productive rearrangements were above 56.7% and as segregating when the standard deviation between donors was above 5%. A statistical classification framework was developed to diagnose cytomegalovirus status using the catalog of TCR beta chain sequences. A later analysis assigned V and J genes by comparing TCR nucleotide sequences with IMGT/GENE-DB human TR gene sequences. A later analysis assigned CDR3 sequences and most-parsimonious VDJ recombination scenarios with the TCRdist pipeline. A later analysis defined each TCR beta chain by its CDR3 amino acid sequence plus V-gene family, and excluded reads lacking a unique V-gene family. To address suspected cross-contamination and a sequencing artifact, a later analysis removed a few hundred highly shared, low-generation-probability nucleotide sequences. A later analysis calculated a clonal expansion index for each public chain from normalized within-repertoire ranks of inferred template counts. Generation probabilities in a later analysis came from a VDJ recombination model fitted to out-of-frame rearrangements, and those results were checked against IGoR. In a later analysis, hypergeometric tests were used to score TCR-TCR, TCR-HLA and TCR-CMV co-occurrence, with a repertoire-size bias correction applied to TCR pairs. False discovery rates were estimated in a later analysis by permuting HLA or CMV assignments 20 times. In a later analysis, co-occurring TCRs were grouped using DBSCAN, with TCRdist sequence similarity added in when clustering inside HLA-allele-positive subsets. Repertoires with fewer than 30,000 or more than 120,000 public chains were left out of co-occurrence clustering, as were about five repertoires with anomalous nucleotide sharing. Imported from immuneACCESS, the table was reduced by TCRdb to in-frame sequences with V and J called. These copies leave out some clones; in studies compared against another copy, an unresolved V gene accounts for under half, and the cause of the remainder is not known. The D gene and trimming were derived from the DNA, and the V and J assignments and clone size from that table. This sample lists about 140,000 clones; approximately 75% were detected once. Around 0.99% of the sample belongs to the ten largest clones.

The CDR3 contains 14 residues, cysteine and phenylalanine counted. The read is trimmed to its CDR3 DNA, 42 bases read in frame from base 1. V is pruned by 3 bases and J by 2 bases, leaving 4 bases of the junction without a gene match. According to the germline V gene, CDR1 reads SGHNT and CDR2 reads YENEEA. The sequenced material came from PBMCs. The origin of this receptor is a male donor in good health and CMV-seronegative. The chain was built from TRBV11-3 and TRBJ2-7; TRBD1 matches 7 bases in the middle. The sequenced DNA is TGTGCCAGCAGCTTTCGGACAGGAGCCTACGAGCAGTACTTC. This translates into CASSFRTGAYEQYF.